Following are 18 T cell receptor beta chains from one sample sequenced in a study of cytomegalovirus exposure and HLA in healthy donors (dated by TCRdb to the late 2010s). Libraries came from the immunoSEQ multiplex PCR assay. For the multiplex PCR, a mixture combining 60 forward primers for TCR Vbeta segments and 13 reverse primers for TCR Jbeta segments was used. Held by TCRdb, this immuneACCESS table contains in-frame sequences only and omits some clones. Under half of the omission traces to an unresolved V gene where checked; the cause of the rest is unknown. This sample comprises approximately 150,000 clones, roughly 90% of them detected only once. The ten largest clones capture roughly 0.5% of the sample. The sample taken for sequencing was PBMCs. All receptors derive from a woman between 40 and 55 years old in good health and CMV-seronegative.

The chain combines TRBV29-1 with TRBJ2-1; 7 nucleotides align to TRBD2. Germline V gives CDR1 SQVTM, CDR2 ANQGSEA. V shed 8 bases, J shed 6 bases, and the junction held 4 bases outside the gene matches. The CDR3 is 11 amino acids. The CDR3 region is CSFRTSNEQFF. CDR3 DNA: TGCAGCTTTAGGACTAGCAATGAGCAGTTCTTC.

In this sample, this clone turned up once. V gene TRBV19 combines with J gene TRBJ2-1; TRBD2 might be the D (6 bases). From germline, CDR1 is LNHDA and CDR2 SQIVND (reference sequence). CDR3 size: 16 residues. V lost 6 bases and J lost 2, with 17 bases in between. The CDR3 loop reads CASRGGKGAPYNEQFF. The CDR3 bases are TGTGCCAGTAGGGGCGGGAAGGGAGCCCCCTACAATGAGCAGTTCTTC.

J is TRBJ2-3 and V is TRBV5-6, with 8 bases identical to TRBD1. J was trimmed by 2 bases and V by 4 bases; bases with no gene match: 6. Germline values: CDR1 SGHDT, CDR2 YYEEEE. The CDR3 length is 15 residues. As DNA, the CDR3 is TGTGCCAGCAGCAGTGGACAGGGCAACACAGATACGCAGTATTTT. Protein product: CASSSGQGNTDTQYF.

This chain links TRBV6-5 with TRBJ1-2; D possibly corresponds to TRBD1 (6 bases). Germline V lookup: CDR1 MNHEY, CDR2 SVGAGI. Trimming shortened V by 6 bases and J by 0 bases, and 8 bases separated the two germline ends. The CDR3 spans 13 residues. The CDR3: CASSQGPNYGYTF. CDR3 in DNA: TGTGCCAGCAGCCAGGGGCCTAACTATGGCTACACCTTC.

This CDR3 reads CASSWGQGKNNEQFF. DNA for the CDR3: TGTGCCAGCAGTTGGGGGCAGGGTAAGAACAATGAGCAGTTCTTC. The chain links TRBV6-6 to TRBJ2-1, with a possible D match to TRBD1 (6 bases). The germline V gene has CDR1 MNHNY and CDR2 SVGAGI (reference sequence). The CDR3 is 15 amino acids. The V gene lost 4 bases and the J gene lost 5 bases, with 15 bases spanning the gap.

This clone was found once. The chain uses TRBV11-3 and TRBJ2-1; 9 bases line up with TRBD2. Trimming cost V 7 bases and J 4 bases; bases outside gene matches: 5. The CDR3 spans 14 residues. Germline values: CDR1 SGHNT, CDR2 YENEEA. DNA for the CDR3: TGTGCCAGCACTCCGGGACTAGCTTACAATGAGCAGTTCTTC. Its protein product is CASTPGLAYNEQFF.

This clone has more than one count but fewer than ten. The chain uses TRBV2 and TRBJ2-3; a weak D match, TRBD2 (5 bases). Deletions cut 3 bases from V and 7 bases from J, with 14 bases between. The CDR3 loop spans 14 amino acids. Germline values: CDR1 SNHLY, CDR2 FYNNEI. Here the CDR3 reads CASSDWTETYTQYF. The CDR3 DNA sequence: TGTGCCAGCAGTGACTGGACTGAGACATATACGCAGTATTTT.

There are a few counts of this clone. Other DNA sequences in the sample encode the same CDR3. The V gene is TRBV5-1, the J gene TRBJ2-7, with D perhaps matching TRBD2 (5 bases). Trimming cost V 4 bases and J 0 bases, with 14 bases left between them. This CDR3 has 15 amino acids. In germline, CDR1 is SGHRS, CDR2 YFSETQ. CDR3 region: CASSLGTGSSYEQYF. The CDR3 DNA is TGCGCCAGCAGCCTGGGAACGGGGAGCTCCTACGAGCAGTACTTC. The whole variable domain, remainder taken from reference TRBV5-1 and TRBJ2-7, is KAGVTQTPRYLIKTRGQQVTLSCSPISGHRSVSWYQQTPGQGLQFLFEYFSETQRNKGNFPGRFSGRQFSNSRSEMNVSTLELGDSALYLCASSLGTGSSYEQYFGPGTRLTVT.

This clone was observed a few times. The CDR3 bases are TGTGCCAGCAGTGAACCAGGACAGGGGTACATGAACACTGAAGCTTTCTTT. Amino acids: CASSEPGQGYMNTEAFF. V is TRBV2 and J is TRBJ1-1; 9 bases map to TRBD1. Germline V gene lookup returns CDR1 SNHLY and CDR2 FYNNEI. V was clipped by 2 bases and J by 0 bases; unmatched bases: 7. The CDR3 has 17 amino acids.

About this clone: Sequence at one end of the junction differs from germline and may be a read error. This chain connects TRBV4-3 to TRBJ2-1, with 9 bases fitting TRBD2. This CDR3 region has 14 residues. Germline CDR1 reads LGHNA; CDR2 reads YSLEER. CDR3 DNA sequence: TGCGCCAGCAGTCAAGCGGGAGGAAACAATGAGCAGTTCTTC. Translation: CASSQAGGNNEQFF.

V and J are TRBV4-1 and TRBJ2-2; unclear D gene. Trimming left V 1 base short and J 7 bases short, with 16 bases between. CDR1 and CDR2 (germline): MGHRA, YSYEKL. The CDR3 covers 16 residues. The chain's CDR3 is CASSQAPRQHIGELFF. The CDR3 DNA follows: TGCGCCAGCAGCCAAGCCCCCCGACAACACATCGGGGAGCTGTTTTTT.

The V call is TRBV7-2, the J call TRBJ1-1, with TRBD1 matching over 7 bases. The CDR3 consists of 19 residues. Trimming removed 5 bases from V and 0 bases from J; junction bases left unmatched: 18. The germline gives CDR1 SGHTA, CDR2 FQGNSA. CDR3 region: CASSNPDRAIPRMNTEAFF. The DNA for the CDR3 is TGTGCCAGCAGCAATCCCGACAGGGCTATACCCCGTATGAACACTGAAGCTTTCTTT.

This sequence joins TRBV5-1 and TRBJ1-4, with 7 bases identical to TRBD1. This CDR3 region has 17 residues. The germline CDR1 and CDR2 sequences are SGHRS and YFSETQ. V trimming: 0 bases; J trimming: 3 bases; junction bases outside the gene matches: 8. The CDR3 is CASSLAPGGISNEKLFF. The CDR3 DNA reads TGCGCCAGCAGCTTGGCCCCAGGGGGGATTTCTAATGAAAAACTGTTTTTT.

This chain links TRBV29-1 with TRBJ2-1; 10 bases align to TRBD1. The V segment lost 7 bases and the J segment 9 bases; nucleotides outside the gene matches: 12. The CDR3 runs 14 residues. CDR1 is SQVTM and CDR2 is ANQGSEA in the germline V gene. CDR3 coding DNA: TGCAGCGCTCCCGGGACAGGGGCTCGGGGTGAGCAGTTCTTC. As protein: CSAPGTGARGEQFF.

This clone was observed a single time. The rearrangement links TRBV6-5 to TRBJ2-7, with D perhaps matching TRBD1 (5 bases). Germline loops: CDR1 MNHEY, CDR2 SVGAGI. V lost 7 bases and J lost 7, with 17 bases in between. This CDR3 spans 13 amino acids. CDR3 bases: TGTGCCAGCACCCCACCCACAGGACCTGAGCAGTACTTC. Amino acid sequence: CASTPPTGPEQYF.

This rearrangement joins TRBV11-2 to TRBJ2-7, with D hard to call. The V end lost 6 bases, the J end lost 2 bases, and 11 bases lay between the germline ends. Looked up from germline, CDR1 is SGHAT and CDR2 is FQNNGV. This CDR3 has 13 amino acids. CDR3 bases: TGTGCCAGCAGTTCCTCAACAGCCTACGAGCAGTACTTC. It is translated as CASSSSTAYEQYF.

As DNA, the CDR3 is TGTGCCAGCAGTTACAGCCCTGGGAACACTGAAGCTTTCTTT. Amino acids: CASSYSPGNTEAFF. J is TRBJ1-1 and V is TRBV27; D is ambiguous. V was trimmed by 4 bases and J by 1 base, leaving 10 bases between them. CDR1 is MNHEY, CDR2 SMNVEV, per germline (reference sequence). This CDR3 is built from 14 residues.

The chain joins TRBV7-9 to TRBJ1-5; tentatively, D is TRBD1 (6 bases). V shed 5 bases and J shed 4 bases, with 9 bases lying between them. Germline CDR1 is SEHNR and CDR2 is FQNEAQ (reference sequence). CDR3 length equals 13 residues. CDR3 in amino acids: CASSQDSNQPQHF. CDR3 bases: TGTGCCAGCAGCCAGGACAGTAATCAGCCCCAGCATTTT.